Below, 2 T cell receptor beta chains from the same sample are listed, as sequenced in a study of T cells in Graves' hyperthyroidism and ophthalmopathy. RNA transcripts provided the source from which TCR beta CDR3 regions were amplified. A first-round RT-PCR of the TCR CDR3 used the HTBI primer set. TCRdb redid the calling of the multiplex PCR reads with MiXCR, one entry per CDR3 protein. The sample contains roughly 640,000 distinct CDR3 sequences, more than 15% of which appear only once. Sequencing was performed on blood. These receptors came from a woman in her thirties or forties with Graves' ophthalmopathy.

This clonotype showed up many times. The chain combines TRBV28 with TRBJ2-7; the D gene is possibly TRBD2 (7 bases). The CDR3 loop spans 16 amino acids. V gave up 5 bases and J gave up 3 bases, with 20 bases separating them. CDR1 is MDHEN, CDR2 SYDVKM, per germline. CDR3 DNA: TGTGCCAGCAGTACCAGACTTGCGGGGGCGGGCTACGAGCAGTACTTC. Its protein is CASSTRLAGAGYEQYF.

The chain couples TRBV12-3 or TRBV12-4 to TRBJ2-3; D call uncertain. This CDR3 has 15 amino acids. Trimming pared 8 bases from V and 3 bases from J, leaving 18 bases between. This CDR3 is CASGDGLQTTDTQYF. The CDR3 nucleotides are TGTGCCAGCGGGGATGGGCTCCAGACTACAGATACGCAGTATTTT.